Below, one TCR beta chain is given with its context. Trimming took off 2 bases at V and 8 bases at J, with 10 bases between the two ends. The CDR3 spans 13 residues. Per germline, CDR1 ENHRY and CDR2 SYGVKD. The cohort excluded patients with autoimmune disease history or systemic immunosuppression. This entry belongs to a study of OX40 agonist ivuxolimab in advanced cancers. TCRdb's table, derived via immunoSEQ multiplex PCR, lists solely in-frame clones and lacks some. The sample contains about 48,000 clones, over 80% of which appear only once. The sequenced sample was CD4+ or CD8+ T cells sorted from blood, obtained in a trial of the OX40 agonist ivuxolimab. The rearrangement uses TRBV10-3 and TRBJ2-1; TRBD1 is a possible D gene (6 bases). This sequence originates from an adult with an advanced solid tumor such as melanoma, head and neck, liver or kidney cancer. In DNA form, the CDR3 reads TGTGCCATCAGTGAGCTGGCAGGGGATGAGCAGTTCTTC. It translates to CAISELAGDEQFF.